This TCR beta chain was sequenced for a study of blood T cell repertoires in COVID-19. This CDR3 contains 15 residues. From germline, CDR1 is SGHDN and CDR2 FVKESK. V lost 4 bases and J 4 bases, leaving 14 bases between the germline ends. The assay was immunoSEQ multiplex PCR, and TCRdb's table has in-frame clones only and misses some. Here the sample spans roughly 130,000 clones, approximately 84% being singletons. The TCR sequence derives from a woman in her 30s who had recovered from COVID-19. Source material: peripheral blood. The rearrangement links TRBV14 to TRBJ2-1, with D possibly matching TRBD2 (7 bases). The CDR3 DNA sequence: TGTGCCAGCAGCCTCGGAGGGGGGGCGTACAATGAGCAGTTCTTC. It codes for CASSLGGGAYNEQFF.